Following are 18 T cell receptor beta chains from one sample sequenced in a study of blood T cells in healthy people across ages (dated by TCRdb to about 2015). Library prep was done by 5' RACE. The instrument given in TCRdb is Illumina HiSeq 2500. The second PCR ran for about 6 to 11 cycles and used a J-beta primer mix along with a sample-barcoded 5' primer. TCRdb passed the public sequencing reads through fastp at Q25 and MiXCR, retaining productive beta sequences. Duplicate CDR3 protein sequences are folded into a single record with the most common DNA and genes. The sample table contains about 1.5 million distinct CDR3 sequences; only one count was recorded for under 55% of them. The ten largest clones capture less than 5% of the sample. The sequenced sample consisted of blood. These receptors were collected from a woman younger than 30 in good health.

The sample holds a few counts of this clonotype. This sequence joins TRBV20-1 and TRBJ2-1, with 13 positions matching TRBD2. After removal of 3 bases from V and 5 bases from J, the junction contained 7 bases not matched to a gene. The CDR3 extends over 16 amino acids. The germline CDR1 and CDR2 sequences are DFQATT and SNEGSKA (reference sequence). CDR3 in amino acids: CSASRTSGRVHNEQFF. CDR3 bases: TGCAGTGCTAGCCGCACTAGCGGGAGGGTCCACAATGAGCAGTTCTTC.

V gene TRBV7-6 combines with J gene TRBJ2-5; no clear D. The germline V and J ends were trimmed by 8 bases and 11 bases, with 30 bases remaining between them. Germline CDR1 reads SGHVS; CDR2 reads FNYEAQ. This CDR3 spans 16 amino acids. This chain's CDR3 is CASAPSGPTRNNEQYF. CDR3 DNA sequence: TGTGCCAGCGCCCCAAGTGGGCCTACCCGGAACAATGAGCAGTACTTC.

CDR3 loop: CAWARADEQYF. The CDR3 DNA follows: TGTGCCTGGGCCCGGGCTGACGAGCAGTACTTC. The rearrangement joins TRBV30 to TRBJ2-7; D gene uncertain. The CDR3 has 11 amino acids. V lost 5 bases and J lost 5, with 10 bases in between. The germline gives CDR1 GTSNPN, CDR2 SVGIG (reference sequence).

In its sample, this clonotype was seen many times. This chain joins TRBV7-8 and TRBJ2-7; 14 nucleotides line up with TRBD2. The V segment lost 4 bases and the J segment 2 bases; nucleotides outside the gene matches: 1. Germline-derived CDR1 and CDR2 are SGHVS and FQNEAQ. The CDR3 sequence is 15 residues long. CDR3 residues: CASSSGLAGAYEQYF. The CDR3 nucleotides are TGTGCCAGCAGCTCGGGACTAGCGGGAGCCTACGAGCAGTACTTC.

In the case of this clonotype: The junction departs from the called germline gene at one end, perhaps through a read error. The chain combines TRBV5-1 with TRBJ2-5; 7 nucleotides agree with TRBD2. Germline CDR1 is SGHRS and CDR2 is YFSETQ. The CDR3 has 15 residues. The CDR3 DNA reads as TGCGCCAGCAGCCTTGAACCTAGCGGCCAAGAGACCCGGTACTTC. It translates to CASSLEPSGQETRYF.

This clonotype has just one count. The CDR3 protein is CASSDRGFDTQYF. The CDR3 DNA follows: TGTGCCAGCAGTGACAGGGGATTCGATACGCAGTATTTT. The J gene is TRBJ2-3, the V gene TRBV27; 8 nucleotides align to TRBD1. Germline CDR1 reads MNHEY; CDR2 reads SMNVEV (reference sequence). J lost 6 bases, V lost 5 bases, and 4 bases had no gene match. The CDR3 has 13 residues.

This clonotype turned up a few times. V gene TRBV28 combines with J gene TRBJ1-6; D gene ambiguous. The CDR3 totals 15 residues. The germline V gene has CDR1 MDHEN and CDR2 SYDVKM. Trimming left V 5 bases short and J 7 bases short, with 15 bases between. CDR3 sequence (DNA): TGTGCCAGCAGTCCCCCACAAGGCTTCAATTCACCCCTCCACTTT. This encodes CASSPPQGFNSPLHF.

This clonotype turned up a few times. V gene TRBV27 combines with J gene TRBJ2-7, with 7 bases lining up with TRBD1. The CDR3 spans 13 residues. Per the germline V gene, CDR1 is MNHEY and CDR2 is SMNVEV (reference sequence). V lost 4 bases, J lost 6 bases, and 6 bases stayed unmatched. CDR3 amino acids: CASSWVRGFEQYF. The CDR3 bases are TGTGCCAGCAGTTGGGTCAGGGGGTTCGAGCAGTACTTC.

The CDR3 DNA reads TGCGCCAGCAGCCAAGAATTTGGGGGGAGTCAGCCCCAGCATTTT. The encoded protein is CASSQEFGGSQPQHF. This rearrangement joins TRBV4-3 to TRBJ1-5, with D perhaps matching TRBD1 (5 bases). CDR3 size: 15 residues. Between the trimmed V and J ends, which lost 0 bases and 6 bases, there was a span of 12 bases. Germline V gene data show CDR1 as LGHNA and CDR2 as YSLEER.

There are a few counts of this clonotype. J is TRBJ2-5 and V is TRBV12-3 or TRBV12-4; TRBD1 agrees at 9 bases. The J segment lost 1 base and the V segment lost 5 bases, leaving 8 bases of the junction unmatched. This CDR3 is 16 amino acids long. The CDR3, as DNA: TGTGCCAGCAGTGCATCCGGGACAGGGTCCCAAGAGACCCAGTACTTC. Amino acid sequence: CASSASGTGSQETQYF.

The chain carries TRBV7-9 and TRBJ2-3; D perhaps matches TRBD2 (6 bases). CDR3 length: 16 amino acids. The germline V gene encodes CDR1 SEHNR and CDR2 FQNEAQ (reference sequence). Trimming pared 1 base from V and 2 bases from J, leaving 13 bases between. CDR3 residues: CASSLEWEESTDTQYF. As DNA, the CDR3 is TGTGCCAGCAGCTTAGAATGGGAGGAATCCACAGATACGCAGTATTTT.

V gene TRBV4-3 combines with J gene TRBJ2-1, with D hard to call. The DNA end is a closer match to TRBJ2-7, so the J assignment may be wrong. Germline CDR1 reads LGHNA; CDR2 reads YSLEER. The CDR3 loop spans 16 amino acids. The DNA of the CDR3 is TGCGCCAGCAGCCAAGGGGCGGCGAGCTACGACAATGAGCAGTACTTC. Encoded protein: CASSQGAASYDNEQYF.

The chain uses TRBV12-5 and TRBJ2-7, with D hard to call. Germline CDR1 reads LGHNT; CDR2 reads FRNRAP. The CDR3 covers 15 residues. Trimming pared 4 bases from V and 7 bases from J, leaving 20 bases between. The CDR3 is CASGSPENTYNEQYF. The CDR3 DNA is TGTGCTAGTGGTTCGCCCGAGAATACCTACAATGAGCAGTACTTC.

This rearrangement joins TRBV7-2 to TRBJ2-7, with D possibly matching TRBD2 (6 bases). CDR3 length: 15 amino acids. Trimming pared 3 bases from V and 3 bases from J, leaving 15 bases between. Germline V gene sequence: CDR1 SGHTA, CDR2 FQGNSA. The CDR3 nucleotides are TGTGCCAGCAGCTTTGCGGGGCAACTGAACTACGAGCAGTACTTC. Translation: CASSFAGQLNYEQYF.

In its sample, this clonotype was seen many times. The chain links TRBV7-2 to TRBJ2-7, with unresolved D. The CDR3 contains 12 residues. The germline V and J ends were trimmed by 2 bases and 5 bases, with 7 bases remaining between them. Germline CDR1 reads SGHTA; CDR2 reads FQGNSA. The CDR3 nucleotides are TGTGCCAGCAGCTTATTTGGGCACGAGCAGTACTTC. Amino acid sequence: CASSLFGHEQYF. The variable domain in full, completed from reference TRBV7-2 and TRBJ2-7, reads GAGVSQSPSNKVTEKGKDVELRCDPISGHTALYWYRQSLGQGLEFLIYFQGNSAPDKSGLPSDRFSAERTGGSVSTLTIQRTQQEDSAVYLCASSLFGHEQYFGPGTRLTVT.

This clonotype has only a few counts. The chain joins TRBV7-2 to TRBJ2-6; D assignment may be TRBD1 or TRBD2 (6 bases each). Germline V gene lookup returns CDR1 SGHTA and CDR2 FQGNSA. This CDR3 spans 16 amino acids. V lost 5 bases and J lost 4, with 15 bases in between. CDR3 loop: CASSPPGASGANVLTF. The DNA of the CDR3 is TGTGCCAGCAGCCCCCCGGGGGCGTCAGGGGCCAACGTCCTGACTTTC.

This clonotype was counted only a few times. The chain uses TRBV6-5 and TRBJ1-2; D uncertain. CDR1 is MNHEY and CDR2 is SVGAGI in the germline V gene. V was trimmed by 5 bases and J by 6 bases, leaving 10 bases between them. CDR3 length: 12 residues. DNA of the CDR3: TGTGCCAGCAGTGCCGCGGGTAATGGCTACACCTTC. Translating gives CASSAAGNGYTF.

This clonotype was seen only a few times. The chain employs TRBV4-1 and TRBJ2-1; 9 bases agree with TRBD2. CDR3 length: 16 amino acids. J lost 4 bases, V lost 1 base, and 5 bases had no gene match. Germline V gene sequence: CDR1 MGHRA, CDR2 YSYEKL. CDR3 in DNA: TGCGCCAGCAGCCAAGCCTGGACTAGCGTGTACAATGAGCAGTTCTTC. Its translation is CASSQAWTSVYNEQFF.